This T cell receptor beta chain was recorded in a study of T cell repertoires in cytomegalovirus infection. Study-level information: Both a matching HLA type and CMV infection were indicated by public TCR beta signatures. Overall study findings and caveats: People with CMV and the relevant HLA were identified by cumulative public TCR beta family frequency. The ex vivo response showed dominance by HLA-C-restricted CMV-specific TCR beta clonotypes.

A few counts support this clonotype. The antigen is unknown. Trimming left V 3 bases short and J 3 bases short, with 8 bases between. The CDR3 spans 13 residues. Germline CDR1 and CDR2: KGHSH and LQKENI. MiXCR, applied by TCRdb to the reads, yields one record per CDR3 protein. The sample shows hundreds of thousands of distinct CDR3 sequences, 15% to 20% of them seen only once. This TCR came from a human donor in good health (CMV status not recorded). Some clones in this sample may be carry-over from other donors' samples. The sequencing input was PBMCs. The chain has TRBV18 and TRBJ2-5; the D gene is possibly TRBD1 (5 bases). CDR3 DNA sequence: TGTGCCAGCTCACCCTCCAGGGAAGAGACCCAGTACTTC. As protein: CASSPSREETQYF.